Below are 8 T cell receptor beta chains sequenced from a single sample in a study of T-cell reconstitution after alpha-beta-depleted transplantation in children. Library preparation (for TCRbeta) was performed with unique molecular identifiers. TCRdb used MiXCR to reprocess the PCR reads, holding one entry per CDR3 protein. Here the sample spans about 980,000 distinct CDR3 sequences, roughly 29% being singletons. The source material was PBMCs, mostly from graft donor cells, sampled 360 days after TCRalphabeta/CD19-depleted stem cell transplant. These receptors all stem from a boy less than two years old who had a stem cell transplant for SCID, so the T cells may come from the graft donor.

The chain is built from TRBV4-2 and TRBJ2-1; 12 bases align to TRBD2. The germline V gene encodes CDR1 LGHNA and CDR2 YNFKEQ. This CDR3 contains 20 residues. Trimming removed 0 bases from V and 2 bases from J; junction bases left unmatched: 11. CDR3 sequence: CASSQDTSPSGGAAYNEQFF. CDR3 DNA: TGTGCCAGCAGCCAAGATACGTCGCCTAGCGGGGGGGCGGCCTACAATGAGCAGTTCTTC.

The V call is TRBV20-1, the J call TRBJ1-5; possibly TRBD1 for D (6 bases). The germline V gene encodes CDR1 DFQATT and CDR2 SNEGSKA (reference sequence). This CDR3 comprises 12 residues. The V and J ends lost 4 bases and 5 bases respectively, with 9 bases between them. Here the CDR3 reads CSANRADQPQHF. DNA for the CDR3: TGCAGTGCTAACAGGGCGGATCAGCCCCAGCATTTT.

In its sample, this clonotype was seen a few times. This sequence joins TRBV4-2 and TRBJ1-3; no definite D call. Germline V lookup: CDR1 LGHNA, CDR2 YNFKEQ. V lost 0 bases and J 3 bases, leaving 15 bases between the germline ends. The CDR3 has 17 residues. DNA of the CDR3: TGTGCCAGCAGCCAAGATGTGACCTCCTACTTTGGAAACACCATATATTTT. It yields the protein CASSQDVTSYFGNTIYF.

V and J are TRBV5-1 and TRBJ2-5, with TRBD2 as a possible D gene (6 bases). The CDR3 is 13 amino acids. The V gene lost 6 bases and the J gene lost 5 bases, with 14 bases spanning the gap. Germline CDR1 and CDR2: SGHRS and YFSETQ. The CDR3 spells CASTWAGGETQYF. The DNA of the CDR3 is TGCGCCAGCACCTGGGCAGGAGGGGAGACCCAGTACTTC.

The rearrangement links TRBV4-1 to TRBJ1-6; 9 bases match TRBD1. Germline CDR1 is MGHRA and CDR2 is YSYEKL. Unmatched junction bases numbered 6, after V lost 3 bases and J lost 0 bases. The CDR3 extends over 18 amino acids. The CDR3 coding sequence is TGCGCCAGCAGCCAGCCCCCGGGACAGGGCTCCTATAATTCACCCCTCCACTTT. Protein: CASSQPPGQGSYNSPLHF.

This clonotype was seen at least ten times. The chain employs TRBV7-9 and TRBJ2-1; D unresolved. CDR1 and CDR2 from the germline V gene are SEHNR and FQNEAQ (reference sequence). Trimming stripped 1 base from V and 6 bases from J, with 13 bases between. The CDR3 sequence is 15 residues long. The CDR3 DNA sequence: TGTGCCAGCAGCTTAGGGGGTCTAAGGATCAATGAGCAGTTCTTC. This gives the protein CASSLGGLRINEQFF.

The CDR3 nucleotides read TGTGCCAGCAGCTTACCTTCGTCCGGGGGCAATGAGCAGTTCTTC. It codes for CASSLPSSGGNEQFF. The V gene is TRBV11-2, the J gene TRBJ2-1; D perhaps matches TRBD2 (6 bases). Trimming took 2 bases from V and 6 from J, leaving 14 bases between them. Germline CDR1 reads SGHAT; CDR2 reads FQNNGV. The CDR3 sequence is 15 residues long.

The chain uses TRBV5-1 and TRBJ1-1; the D is unclear. The germline V gene encodes CDR1 SGHRS and CDR2 YFSETQ. The CDR3 runs to 15 residues. The V and J ends lost 4 bases and 1 base respectively, with 14 bases between them. In DNA, the CDR3 is TGCGCCAGCAGCCCAGAGGATCGACGGAACACTGAAGCTTTCTTT. Amino acids: CASSPEDRRNTEAFF.